The clone carrying this T cell receptor (beta chain) was seen a handful of times. Antigen: not known. The data were obtained in a study of somatic mutations in cytotoxic T cells in rheumatoid arthritis. Study-wide context: A roughly 30 ml EDTA sample of patient blood was drawn right after diagnosis, before any treatment. Some V beta antibody-stained T-cell populations were flow-sorted at nearly 100% purity, including V beta1+ cells sequenced for TCRB.

Germline V CDR1 and CDR2: SGHTA, FQGTGA. V lost 5 bases, J lost 6 bases, and 7 bases stayed unmatched. This CDR3 comprises 14 residues. By positive magnetic bead selection, CD4+ and CD8+ cells were isolated, and their purity was checked by flow cytometry. Study results and limitations: No antigen targets were known for the expanded CD8+ clones.

Generated by immunoSEQ multiplex PCR, the TCRdb table keeps only in-frame clones and is missing some. The sample carries 15,000 to 20,000 clones, 75% to 90% recorded once. Sequencing was done on a sample of CD8+ T cells sorted from blood. The clonotype was recovered from a woman aged 40 to 50 with rheumatoid arthritis. The chain recombines TRBV7-3 with TRBJ2-1; 7 nucleotides agree with TRBD2. The CDR3 nucleotides read TGTGCCAGCAGCCCCAGCGGGGCGGGCAATGAGCAGTTCTTC. Amino acids: CASSPSGAGNEQFF.